One sample yielded the 7 T cell receptor beta chains listed below, sequenced in a study of blood T cell repertoires in COVID-19. The data were produced by immunoSEQ multiplex PCR, yet TCRdb's version contains in-frame clones alone and is incomplete. The sample lists about 47,000 clones, 91% occurring once. Sequenced material: peripheral blood. These receptors were collected from a man aged 65-85 years with active COVID-19.

This rearrangement joins TRBV7-9 to TRBJ2-7, with 7 bases that match TRBD2. V trimming: 3 bases; J trimming: 2 bases; junction bases outside the gene matches: 4. The CDR3 is 14 amino acids. Germline V gives CDR1 SEHNR, CDR2 FQNEAQ (reference sequence). The CDR3, as DNA: TGTGCCAGCAGCTTGGGGGAGGGCACCTACGAGCAGTACTTC. Encoded protein: CASSLGEGTYEQYF. Drawing the rest from reference TRBV7-9 and TRBJ2-7, the complete variable domain is DTGVSQNPRHKITKRGQNVTFRCDPISEHNRLYWYRQTLGQGPEFLTYFQNEAQLEKSRLLSDRFSAERPKGSFSTLEIQRTEQGDSAMYLCASSLGEGTYEQYFGPGTRLTVT.

V is TRBV6-1 and J is TRBJ2-7, with 10 bases identical to TRBD2. V gave up 4 bases and J gave up 3 bases; unmatched junction bases: 21. Per germline, CDR1 MNHNS and CDR2 SASEGT. The CDR3 loop spans 20 amino acids. CDR3 coding DNA: TGTGCCAGCAGTGGGGTACAGGGCGATAGCGGGGGGCCTAACTTCTACGAGCAGTACTTC. Translated, it gives CASSGVQGDSGGPNFYEQYF.

The chain carries TRBV9 and TRBJ1-1, with a possible D match to TRBD1 (5 bases). CDR1 SGDLS and CDR2 YYNGEE come from the germline V gene. The V end lost 1 base, the J end lost 5 bases, and 9 bases lay between the germline ends. CDR3 length: 13 residues. CDR3 DNA: TGTGCCAGCAGCGTAACCCCAGGGACTGAAGCTTTCTTT. This encodes CASSVTPGTEAFF.

The J gene is TRBJ2-4, the V gene TRBV7-9; D is unclear. The germline V and J ends were trimmed by 6 bases and 16 bases, with 16 bases remaining between them. The CDR3 runs 11 residues. The germline V gene has CDR1 SEHNR and CDR2 FQNEAQ (reference sequence). The CDR3: CASSRQSHSYF. The CDR3 nucleotides are TGTGCCAGCAGTCGACAATCCCACTCTTACTTC. Full variable domain (rest looked up from reference TRBV7-9 and TRBJ2-4): DTGVSQNPRHKITKRGQNVTFRCDPISEHNRLYWYRQTLGQGPEFLTYFQNEAQLEKSRLLSDRFSAERPKGSFSTLEIQRTEQGDSAMYLCASSRQSHSYFGAGTRLSVL.

This chain's CDR3 is CAWTREGGKYGYTF. The CDR3 bases are TGTGCCTGGACCCGAGAGGGCGGCAAGTATGGCTACACCTTC. The genes are TRBV30 and TRBJ1-2; D gene uncertain. V lost 4 bases to trimming and J lost 5 bases, with 17 bases between them. The germline V gene encodes CDR1 GTSNPN and CDR2 SVGIG (reference sequence). The CDR3 has 14 amino acids. Filled out from reference TRBV30 and TRBJ1-2, the complete variable domain reads SQTIHQWPATLVQPVGSPLSLECTVEGTSNPNLYWYRQAAGRGLQLLFYSVGIGQISSEVPQNLSASRPQDRQFILSSKKLLLSDSGFYLCAWTREGGKYGYTFGSGTRLTVV.

The chain combines TRBV12-3 or TRBV12-4 with TRBJ1-1, with 7 bases identical to TRBD1. The CDR3 loop spans 13 amino acids. After removal of 6 bases from V and 12 bases from J, the junction contained 13 bases not matched to a gene. CDR3 bases: TGTGCCAGCAGCTCAATTAGACAGGGCGAGTCTTTCTTT. Protein product: CASSSIRQGESFF.

V gene TRBV7-6 combines with J gene TRBJ2-5; a weak D match, TRBD1 (5 bases). This CDR3 has 16 amino acids. Germline V gene sequence: CDR1 SGHVS, CDR2 FNYEAQ. V lost 3 bases to trimming and J lost 1 base, with 15 bases between them. The CDR3 sequence: CASSFRIDSLQETQYF. CDR3 nucleotides: TGTGCCAGCAGCTTTCGGATAGACAGCCTCCAAGAGACCCAGTACTTC.